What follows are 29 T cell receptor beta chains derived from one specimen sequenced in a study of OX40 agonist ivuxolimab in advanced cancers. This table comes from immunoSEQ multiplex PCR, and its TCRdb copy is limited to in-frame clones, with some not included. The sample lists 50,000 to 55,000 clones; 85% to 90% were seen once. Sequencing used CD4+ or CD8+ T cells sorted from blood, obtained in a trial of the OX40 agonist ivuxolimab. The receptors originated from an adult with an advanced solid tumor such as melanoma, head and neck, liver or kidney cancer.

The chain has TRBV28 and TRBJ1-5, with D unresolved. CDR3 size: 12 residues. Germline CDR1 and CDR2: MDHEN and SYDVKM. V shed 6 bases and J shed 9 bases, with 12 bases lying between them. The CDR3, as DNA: TGTGCCAGCAGATTCGCGGAGGGGCCCCAGCATTTT. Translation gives CASRFAEGPQHF.

As DNA, the CDR3 is TGTGCCAGCAGTTACCCGTCAGATTCACCCCTCCACTTT. It codes for CASSYPSDSPLHF. J is TRBJ1-6 and V is TRBV6-6; D not certain. The CDR3 covers 13 residues. V lost 2 bases and J 8 bases, leaving 7 bases between the germline ends. Germline loops: CDR1 MNHNY, CDR2 SVGAGI (reference sequence).

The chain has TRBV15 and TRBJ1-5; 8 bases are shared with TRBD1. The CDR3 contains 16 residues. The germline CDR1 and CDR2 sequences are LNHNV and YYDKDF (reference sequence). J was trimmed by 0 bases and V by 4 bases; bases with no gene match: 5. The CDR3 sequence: CATSMDRDYSNQPQHF. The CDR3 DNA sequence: TGTGCCACCAGCATGGACAGGGACTATAGCAATCAGCCCCAGCATTTT.

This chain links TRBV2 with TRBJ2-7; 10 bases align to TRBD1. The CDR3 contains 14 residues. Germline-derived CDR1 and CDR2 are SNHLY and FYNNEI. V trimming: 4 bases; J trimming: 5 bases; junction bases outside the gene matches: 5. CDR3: CASSADRGSNEQYF. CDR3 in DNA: TGTGCCAGCAGTGCGGACAGGGGGTCGAACGAGCAGTACTTC. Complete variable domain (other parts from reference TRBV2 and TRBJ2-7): EPEVTQTPSHQVTQMGQEVILRCVPISNHLYFYWYRQILGQKVEFLVSFYNNEISEKSEIFDDQFSVERPDGSNFTLKIRSTKLEDSAMYFCASSADRGSNEQYFGPGTRLTVT.

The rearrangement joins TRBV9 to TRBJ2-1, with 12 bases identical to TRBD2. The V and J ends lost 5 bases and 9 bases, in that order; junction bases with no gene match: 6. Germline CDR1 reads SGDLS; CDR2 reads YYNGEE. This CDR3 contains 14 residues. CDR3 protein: CASSLAGGPVEQFF. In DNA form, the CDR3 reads TGTGCCAGCAGTCTAGCGGGAGGGCCGGTTGAGCAGTTCTTC.

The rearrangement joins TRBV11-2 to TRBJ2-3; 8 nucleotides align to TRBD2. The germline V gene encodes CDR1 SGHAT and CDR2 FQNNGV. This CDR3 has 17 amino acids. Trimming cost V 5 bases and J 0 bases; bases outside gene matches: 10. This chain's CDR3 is CASSPSWSGSSTDTQYF. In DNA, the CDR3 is TGTGCCAGCAGCCCTTCTTGGAGCGGGAGTAGCACAGATACGCAGTATTTT.

The CDR3 bases are TGTGCCAGCAAGCAGGGCGGGGAGGGTACTGAAGCTTTCTTT. Translating gives CASKQGGEGTEAFF. This chain joins TRBV28 and TRBJ1-1, with D perhaps TRBD1 (5 bases). With 7 bases removed from V and 5 bases from J, the gap between germline ends came to 17 bases. Germline CDR1 is MDHEN and CDR2 is SYDVKM. This CDR3 contains 14 residues.

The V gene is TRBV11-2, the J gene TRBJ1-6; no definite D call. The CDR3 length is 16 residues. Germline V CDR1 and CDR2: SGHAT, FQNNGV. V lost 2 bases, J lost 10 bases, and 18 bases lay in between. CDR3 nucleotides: TGTGCCAGCAGCTTATCGAGGCAGTCCTCGGGATCACCCCTCCACTTT. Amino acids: CASSLSRQSSGSPLHF.

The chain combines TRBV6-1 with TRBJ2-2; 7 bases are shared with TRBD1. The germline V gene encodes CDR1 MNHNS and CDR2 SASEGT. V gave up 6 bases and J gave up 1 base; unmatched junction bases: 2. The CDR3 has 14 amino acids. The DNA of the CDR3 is TGTGCCAGCAGCTGGGACAGGAACACCGGGGAGCTGTTTTTT. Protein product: CASSWDRNTGELFF.

The CDR3 loop reads CAWGSGTQETQYF. The CDR3, as DNA: TGTGCCTGGGGGTCGGGGACCCAAGAGACCCAGTACTTC. The chain has TRBV30 and TRBJ2-5; D is perhaps TRBD1 or TRBD2 (5 bases each). CDR3 size: 13 residues. V gave up 5 bases and J gave up 1 base, with 11 bases separating them. From germline, CDR1 is GTSNPN and CDR2 SVGIG (reference sequence).

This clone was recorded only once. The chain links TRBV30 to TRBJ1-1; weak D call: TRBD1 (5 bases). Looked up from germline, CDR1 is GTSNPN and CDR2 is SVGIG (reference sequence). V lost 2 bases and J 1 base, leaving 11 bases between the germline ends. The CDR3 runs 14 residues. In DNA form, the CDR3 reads TGTGCCTGGAGTAGGTGGGGGGGGAACACTGAAGCTTTCTTT. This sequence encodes CAWSRWGGNTEAFF.

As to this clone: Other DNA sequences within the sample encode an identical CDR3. In DNA, the CDR3 is TGTGCCAGCAGCTTAGGGGCGGAAGAGACCCAGTACTTC. Translated, it gives CASSLGAEETQYF. The chain joins TRBV7-9 to TRBJ2-5; no definite D call. V lost 1 base and J lost 3, with 6 bases in between. There are 13 residues in the CDR3. In germline, CDR1 is SEHNR, CDR2 FQNEAQ (reference sequence).

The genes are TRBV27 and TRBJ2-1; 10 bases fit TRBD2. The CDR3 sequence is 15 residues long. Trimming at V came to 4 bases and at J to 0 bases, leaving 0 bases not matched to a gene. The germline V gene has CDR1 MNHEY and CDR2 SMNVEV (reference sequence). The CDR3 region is CASSSSGSSYNEQFF. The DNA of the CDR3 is TGTGCCAGCAGTTCTAGCGGGAGCTCCTACAATGAGCAGTTCTTC.

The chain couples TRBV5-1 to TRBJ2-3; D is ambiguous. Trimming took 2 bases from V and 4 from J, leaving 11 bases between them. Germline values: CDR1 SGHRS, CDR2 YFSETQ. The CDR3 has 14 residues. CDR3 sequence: CASSLANQADTQYF. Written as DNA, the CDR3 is TGCGCCAGCAGCTTAGCCAACCAAGCAGATACGCAGTATTTT.

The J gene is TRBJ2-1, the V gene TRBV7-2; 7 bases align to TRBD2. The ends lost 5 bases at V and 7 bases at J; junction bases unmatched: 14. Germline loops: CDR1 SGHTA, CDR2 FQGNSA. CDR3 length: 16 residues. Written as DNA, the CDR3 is TGTGCCAGCAGCCCCAGCCCCCGGACTAGTAGGAATGAGCAGTTCTTC. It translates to CASSPSPRTSRNEQFF.

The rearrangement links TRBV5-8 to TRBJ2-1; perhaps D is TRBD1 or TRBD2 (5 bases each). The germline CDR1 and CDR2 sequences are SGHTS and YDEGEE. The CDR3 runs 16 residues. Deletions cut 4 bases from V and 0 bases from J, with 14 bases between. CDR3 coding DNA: TGTGCCAGCAGCCCCTACCTGGGGGTCTCCTACAATGAGCAGTTCTTC. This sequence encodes CASSPYLGVSYNEQFF.

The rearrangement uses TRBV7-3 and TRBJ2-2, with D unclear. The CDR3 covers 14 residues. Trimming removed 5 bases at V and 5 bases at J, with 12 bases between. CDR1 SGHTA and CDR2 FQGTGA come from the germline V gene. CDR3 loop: CASSPPTGTGELFF. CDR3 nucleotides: TGTGCCAGCAGCCCCCCGACTGGGACCGGGGAGCTGTTTTTT.

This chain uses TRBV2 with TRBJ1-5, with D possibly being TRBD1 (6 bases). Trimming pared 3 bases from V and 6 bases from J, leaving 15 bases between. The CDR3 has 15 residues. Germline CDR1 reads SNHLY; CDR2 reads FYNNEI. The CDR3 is CASSETRGRGQPQHF. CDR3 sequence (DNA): TGTGCCAGCAGTGAGACCCGGGGGCGCGGTCAGCCCCAGCATTTT.

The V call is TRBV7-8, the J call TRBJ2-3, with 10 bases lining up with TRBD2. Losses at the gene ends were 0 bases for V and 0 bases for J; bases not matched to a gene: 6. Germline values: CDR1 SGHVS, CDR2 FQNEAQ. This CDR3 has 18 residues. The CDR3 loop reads CASSLAIAGGLSTDTQYF. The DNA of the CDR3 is TGTGCCAGCAGCTTAGCTATAGCGGGGGGCCTGAGCACAGATACGCAGTATTTT.

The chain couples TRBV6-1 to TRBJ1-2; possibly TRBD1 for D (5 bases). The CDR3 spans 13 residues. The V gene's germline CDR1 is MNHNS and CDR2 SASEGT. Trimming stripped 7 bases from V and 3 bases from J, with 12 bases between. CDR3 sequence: CASITDMHYGYTF. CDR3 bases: TGTGCCAGCATCACGGACATGCACTATGGCTACACCTTC.

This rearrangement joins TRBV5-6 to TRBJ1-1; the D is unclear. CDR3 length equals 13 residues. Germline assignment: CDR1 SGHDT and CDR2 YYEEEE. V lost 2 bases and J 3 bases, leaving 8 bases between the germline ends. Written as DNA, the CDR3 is TGTGCCAGCAGCTTTGAAGTGGACACTGAAGCTTTCTTT. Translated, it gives CASSFEVDTEAFF.

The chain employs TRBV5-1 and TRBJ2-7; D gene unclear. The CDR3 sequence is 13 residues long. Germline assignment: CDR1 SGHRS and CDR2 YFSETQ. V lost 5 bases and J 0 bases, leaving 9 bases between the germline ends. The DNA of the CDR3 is TGCGCCAGCAGGGAGCTGATCTCCTACGAGCAGTACTTC. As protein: CASRELISYEQYF.

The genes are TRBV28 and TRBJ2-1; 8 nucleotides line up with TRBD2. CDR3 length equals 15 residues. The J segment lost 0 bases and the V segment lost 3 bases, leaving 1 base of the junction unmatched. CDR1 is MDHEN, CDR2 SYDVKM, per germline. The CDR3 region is CASSLSGSSYNEQFF. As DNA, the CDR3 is TGTGCCAGCAGTTTGAGCGGGAGCTCCTACAATGAGCAGTTCTTC.

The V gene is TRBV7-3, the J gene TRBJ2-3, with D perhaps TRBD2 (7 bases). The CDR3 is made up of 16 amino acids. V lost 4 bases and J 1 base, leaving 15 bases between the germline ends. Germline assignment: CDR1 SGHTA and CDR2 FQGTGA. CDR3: CASSSKGGPGTDTQYF. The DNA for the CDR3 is TGTGCCAGCAGCTCTAAGGGGGGGCCCGGCACAGATACGCAGTATTTT.

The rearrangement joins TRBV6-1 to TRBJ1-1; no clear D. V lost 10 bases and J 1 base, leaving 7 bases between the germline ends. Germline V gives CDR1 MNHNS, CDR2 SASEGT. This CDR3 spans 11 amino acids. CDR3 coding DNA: TGTGCCACCAAAGGGAACACTGAAGCTTTCTTT. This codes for CATKGNTEAFF.

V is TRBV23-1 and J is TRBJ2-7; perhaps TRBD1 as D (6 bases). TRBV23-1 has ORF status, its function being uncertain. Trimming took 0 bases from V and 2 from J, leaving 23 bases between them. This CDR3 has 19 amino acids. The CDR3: CASSQSANRAGTSTYEQYF. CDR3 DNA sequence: TGCGCCAGCAGTCAATCCGCTAACAGGGCCGGGACAAGTACCTACGAGCAGTACTTC.

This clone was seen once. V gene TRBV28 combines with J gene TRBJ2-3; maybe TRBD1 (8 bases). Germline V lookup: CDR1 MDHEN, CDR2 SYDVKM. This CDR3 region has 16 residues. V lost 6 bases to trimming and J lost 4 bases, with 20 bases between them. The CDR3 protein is CASRPRQGRVPDTQYF. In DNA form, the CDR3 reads TGTGCCAGCAGACCCAGACAGGGGAGGGTCCCAGATACGCAGTATTTT.

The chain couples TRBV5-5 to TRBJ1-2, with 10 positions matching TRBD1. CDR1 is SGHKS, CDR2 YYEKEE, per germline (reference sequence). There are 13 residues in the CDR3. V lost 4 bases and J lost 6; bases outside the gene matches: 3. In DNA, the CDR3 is TGTGCCAGCAGCGACGGGACAGGGGATGGCTACACCTTC. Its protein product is CASSDGTGDGYTF.

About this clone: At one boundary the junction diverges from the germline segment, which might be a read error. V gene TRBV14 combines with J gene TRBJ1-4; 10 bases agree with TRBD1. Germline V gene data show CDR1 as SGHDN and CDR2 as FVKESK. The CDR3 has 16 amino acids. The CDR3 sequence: CASSQDQRDRGRGTVF. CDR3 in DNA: TGTGCCAGCAGCCAAGATCAACGGGACAGGGGTAGGGGGACTGTTTTT.